This TCR beta chain was captured by sequencing in a study of post-analysis software for immune sequencing data (dated by TCRdb to about 2015). Concerning the study at large: Relapsing-remitting, secondary progressive and progressive-relapsing multiple sclerosis were recorded as disease courses, and subtype annotation was lacking for some patients. A subset of samples was prepared in parallel using single-end sample barcoding, then pooled and co-amplified after Illumina adapter ligation. The multiple sclerosis patient repertoires were compared with about a dozen previously published healthy control repertoires from donors aged about 6 to 26 years.

The library came from PCR. TCRdb names Illumina HiSeq 2500 as the instrument used. To reduce PCR and sequencing biases, unique molecular identifiers were built into the TCR beta cDNA libraries. Approximately 500,000 cDNA molecules were obtained per 1 to 10 million input T cells, so each molecule approximated one T cell. Patient libraries were prepared and sequenced with the same protocol used for the earlier healthy control dataset. Within a given batch, samples were prepared together, multiplexed and sequenced on the same HiSeq lane. On the study's bioinformatics: Raw barcoded reads were processed with MIGEC, discarding single-read molecular identifier groups before consensus assembly and CDR3 extraction. VDJtools was used for post-analysis of the clonotype tables, and diversity was normalized by down-sampling every dataset to the size of the smallest sample. Repertoire overlap clustering matched CDR3 amino acid but not nucleotide sequences to correct batch-related cross-sample contamination. TCRdb reanalyzed the raw reads on its own, using fastp at Q25 for trimming and MiXCR for clone calling, and kept in-frame beta chains. Rows with one shared CDR3 protein collapse into an entry with the most common genes and DNA. Clone size and V and J calls follow TCRdb, not the original study. Here the sample has fewer than 850,000 distinct CDR3 sequences; roughly 29% occur a single time. The ten largest make up roughly 0.57% of the sample.

The study at large found these results: About 5 TRBV segments, including TRBV5-6, TRBV5-1 and TRBV20-1, were significantly more frequent in patients than controls. When samples were clustered directly using the F measure, samples prepared in the same batch co-clustered strongly, which prompted a batch-effect correction. The multiple sclerosis patient group was slightly younger than the control group. Compared with controls, multiple sclerosis patients had significantly lower normalized Chao1 diversity, a finding suggesting substantial peripheral T-cell clonal expansion.

As concerns this clonotype: What antigen it recognizes has not been identified. Germline and junction disagree at one end, which may indicate a read error.

To demonstrate the VDJtools post-analysis software, the study profiled TCR beta repertoires from the peripheral blood of about 13 young patients with multiple sclerosis. The patients with multiple sclerosis were children and adolescents between about 6 and 17 years of age. CDR1 and CDR2 are drawn from the germline V gene (reference sequence): MNHEY, SMNVEV. Counted from cysteine to phenylalanine, this CDR3 has 15 amino acids. CDR3 DNA is the only sequence kept; it has 45 bases, read in frame from the first base. The chain joins TRBV27 to TRBJ2-7, and possibly TRBD1, on 5 matching bases. The sequence came from a girl aged 10-17 years with multiple sclerosis. Sequencing was done on a sample of blood. The bases read TGTGTCAGCAGTTTATTCCTCGGACCGACAGACGGGCAGTACTTC. Protein translation: CVSSLFLGPTDGQYF.